The entry below describes one T cell receptor (beta chain). The CDR3 contains 15 residues. V was clipped by 7 bases and J by 4 bases; unmatched bases: 7. Per the germline V gene, CDR1 is MGHDK and CDR2 is SYGVNS. Clones were sequenced by immunoSEQ multiplex PCR, and TCRdb holds only the in-frame ones, with some missing. This sample yields 30,000 or so clones, of which more than 70% are seen a single time; over 4.5% belongs to the top ten. This entry comes from a study of T cell changes during pregnancy in multiple sclerosis. This rearrangement joins TRBV25-1 to TRBJ2-2; 9 positions match TRBD1. The sample in question was CD8+ T cells from peripheral blood mononuclear cells, obtained in the first trimester of pregnancy. The source is a female donor with multiple sclerosis, enrolled in a pregnancy study. As DNA, the CDR3 is TGTGCCAGCATACGGACAGGGGACTCCACCGGGGAGCTGTTTTTT. Amino acids: CASIRTGDSTGELFF.